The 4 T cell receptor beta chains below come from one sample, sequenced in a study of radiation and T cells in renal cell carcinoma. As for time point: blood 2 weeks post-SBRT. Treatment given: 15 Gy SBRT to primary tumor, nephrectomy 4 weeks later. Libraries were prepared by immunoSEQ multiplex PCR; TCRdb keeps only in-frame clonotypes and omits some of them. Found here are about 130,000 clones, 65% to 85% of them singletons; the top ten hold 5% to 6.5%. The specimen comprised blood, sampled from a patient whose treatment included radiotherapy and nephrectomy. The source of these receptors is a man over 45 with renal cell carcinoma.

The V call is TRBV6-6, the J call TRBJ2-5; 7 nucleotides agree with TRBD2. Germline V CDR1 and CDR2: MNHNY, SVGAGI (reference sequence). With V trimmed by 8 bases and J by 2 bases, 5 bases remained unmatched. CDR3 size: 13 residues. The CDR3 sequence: CASGLAAQETQYF. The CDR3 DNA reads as TGTGCCAGCGGTCTAGCGGCACAAGAGACCCAGTACTTC.

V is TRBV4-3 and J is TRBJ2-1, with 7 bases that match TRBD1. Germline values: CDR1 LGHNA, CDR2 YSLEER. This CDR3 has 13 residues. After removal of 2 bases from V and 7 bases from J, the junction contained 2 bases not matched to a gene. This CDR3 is CASSQQQGNEQFF. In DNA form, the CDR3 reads TGCGCCAGCAGCCAACAACAGGGGAATGAGCAGTTCTTC.

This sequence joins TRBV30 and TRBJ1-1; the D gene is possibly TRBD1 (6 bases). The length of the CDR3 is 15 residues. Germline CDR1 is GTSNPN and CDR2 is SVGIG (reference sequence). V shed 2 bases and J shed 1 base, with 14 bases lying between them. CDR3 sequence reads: CAWSHPPGQNTEAFF. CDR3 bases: TGTGCCTGGAGTCACCCACCGGGACAGAACACTGAAGCTTTCTTT.

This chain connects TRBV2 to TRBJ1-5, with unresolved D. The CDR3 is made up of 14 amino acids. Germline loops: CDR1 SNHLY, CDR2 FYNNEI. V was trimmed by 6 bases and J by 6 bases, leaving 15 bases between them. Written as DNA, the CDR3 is TGTGCCAGCAGGGAGGGATCAAGGAGTCAGCCCCAGCATTTT. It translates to CASREGSRSQPQHF.